This TCR beta chain stems from a study of cytomegalovirus exposure and HLA in healthy donors. Turning to the study itself: A data release that came early held 75 million to 85 million unique TCRs from HLA-typed donors.

The PCR made use of 60 Vbeta and 13 Jbeta primers. Data came from immunoSEQ multiplex PCR; TCRdb stores just in-frame clones and leaves some out. The sample consists of some 200,000 clones, approximately 78% of them appearing once. Points on this clone: Its matching antigen is unknown.

Study outcomes and limitations: A later analysis showed TCR association rates differing by HLA locus, peaking at DRB1 and lowest at HLA-C. An analysis was carried out later, and it reportedly showed fewer N-insertions in an Asian-associated ancestry cluster than the roughly 670-donor mean.

Likely unrecorded immune exposures existed in these nominally healthy donors. The CDR3 extends over 12 amino acids. With 4 bases removed from V and 9 bases from J, the gap between germline ends came to 7 bases. Germline CDR1 and CDR2: MNHEY and SMNVEV (reference sequence). The chain carries TRBV27 and TRBJ1-6; TRBD1 is a possible D gene (5 bases). The sequencing input was PBMCs. This clonotype was sampled from a woman in her thirties or forties in good health and CMV-seronegative. The DNA of the CDR3 is TGTGCCAGCAGTTCTCAGGGTTCACCCCTCCACTTT. The encoded protein is CASSSQGSPLHF.